This passage covers 11 T cell receptor beta chains from one sample sequenced in a study of blood T cell repertoires in COVID-19. Method: immunoSEQ multiplex PCR; TCRdb's copy keeps in-frame clones and lacks some. This table has around 250,000 clones, about four fifths appearing once. The specimen was peripheral blood. The receptors come from a man aged 30 to 45 who had recovered from COVID-19.

This sequence joins TRBV7-8 and TRBJ1-2; perhaps TRBD1 as D (5 bases). Germline V gene data show CDR1 as SGHVS and CDR2 as FQNEAQ. The CDR3 extends over 14 amino acids. Between the trimmed V and J ends, which lost 2 bases and 6 bases, there was a span of 13 bases. The DNA for the CDR3 is TGTGCCAGCAGCTTATTGCCAGGGACTCATGGCTACACCTTC. This gives the protein CASSLLPGTHGYTF.

In its sample, this clone was seen a few times. V and J are TRBV7-9 and TRBJ2-7; D might be TRBD2 (5 bases). The CDR3 is 13 amino acids. CDR1 SEHNR and CDR2 FQNEAQ come from the germline V gene (reference sequence). Trimming shortened V by 1 base and J by 3 bases, and 7 bases separated the two germline ends. CDR3 amino acids: CASSLGGFYEQYF. DNA for the CDR3: TGTGCCAGCAGCTTAGGAGGGTTCTACGAGCAGTACTTC.

The chain is built from TRBV7-9 and TRBJ1-2, with TRBD1 as a possible D gene (5 bases). This CDR3 is 17 amino acids long. V was trimmed by 5 bases and J by 2 bases, leaving 21 bases between them. Per the germline V gene, CDR1 is SEHNR and CDR2 is FQNEAQ (reference sequence). The CDR3 region is CASSLGPAGKANYGYTF. DNA for the CDR3: TGTGCCAGCAGCCTCGGACCGGCAGGGAAGGCAAACTATGGCTACACCTTC.

V and J are TRBV27 and TRBJ1-2, with D perhaps TRBD1 (6 bases). V lost 0 bases and J 3 bases, leaving 8 bases between the germline ends. This CDR3 comprises 14 residues. CDR1 MNHEY and CDR2 SMNVEV come from the germline V gene (reference sequence). The CDR3 sequence: CASSLSAGDYGYTF. CDR3 DNA: TGTGCCAGCAGTTTATCGGCAGGGGACTATGGCTACACCTTC.

This rearrangement joins TRBV22-1 to TRBJ2-7; the table's D call of TRBD1 was not tested on the DNA. TRBV22-1 constitutes a pseudogene. The CDR3 is 15 amino acids. In DNA form, the CDR3 reads TGTCCTGGGAGCGCACGTACAGGACGGATCGGGGAGCAGTACGTC. This codes for CPGSARTGRIGEQYV.

The chain links TRBV5-4 to TRBJ2-2; D possibly corresponds to TRBD2 (6 bases). The CDR3 contains 17 residues. The V end was cut by 0 bases, the J end by 5 bases, with 17 bases between. The germline CDR1 and CDR2 sequences are SGHNT and YYREEE (reference sequence). The CDR3, as DNA: TGTGCCAGCAGCTTGGCCGTGTTGTCGGGAGAAACCGGGGAGCTGTTTTTT. Encoded protein: CASSLAVLSGETGELFF.

This chain connects TRBV9 to TRBJ1-1; perhaps TRBD1 as D (5 bases). This CDR3 contains 13 residues. Germline lookup yields CDR1 SGDLS and CDR2 YYNGEE. The V end lost 0 bases, the J end lost 3 bases, and 6 bases lay between the germline ends. CDR3 amino acids: CASSVAGDTEAFF. The CDR3 DNA follows: TGTGCCAGCAGCGTAGCGGGGGACACTGAAGCTTTCTTT.

This chain links TRBV5-1 with TRBJ2-5; a possible D gene is TRBD1 (5 bases). The CDR3 totals 15 residues. The germline V and J ends were trimmed by 5 bases and 0 bases, with 14 bases remaining between them. Germline CDR1 SGHRS, CDR2 YFSETQ. This CDR3 reads CASRRMGQHQETQYF. The CDR3 DNA follows: TGCGCCAGCAGGCGAATGGGGCAACACCAAGAGACCCAGTACTTC.

The chain recombines TRBV2 with TRBJ1-1; D uncertain. The CDR3 is made up of 12 amino acids. V was clipped by 4 bases and J by 2 bases, with 5 bases between them. Germline lookup yields CDR1 SNHLY and CDR2 FYNNEI. As DNA, the CDR3 is TGTGCCAGCAGTGTGACAAACACTGAAGCTTTCTTT. It codes for CASSVTNTEAFF.

This chain links TRBV12-3 or TRBV12-4 with TRBJ2-7; a weak D match, TRBD1 (6 bases). This CDR3 has 12 residues. CDR3 bases: TGTGCCAGTAAACGGGACACGGGTTGGCCAAACGTC. Translating it yields CASKRDTGWPNV.

This sequence joins TRBV5-1 and TRBJ2-1; TRBD2 agrees at 9 bases. The CDR3 consists of 17 residues. V shed 0 bases and J 2 bases; nucleotides not matched to a gene: 6. The germline V gene encodes CDR1 SGHRS and CDR2 YFSETQ. CDR3 sequence reads: CASSLGSGGPAYNEQFF. CDR3 DNA: TGCGCCAGCAGCTTGGGGAGCGGGGGGCCCGCCTACAATGAGCAGTTCTTC.